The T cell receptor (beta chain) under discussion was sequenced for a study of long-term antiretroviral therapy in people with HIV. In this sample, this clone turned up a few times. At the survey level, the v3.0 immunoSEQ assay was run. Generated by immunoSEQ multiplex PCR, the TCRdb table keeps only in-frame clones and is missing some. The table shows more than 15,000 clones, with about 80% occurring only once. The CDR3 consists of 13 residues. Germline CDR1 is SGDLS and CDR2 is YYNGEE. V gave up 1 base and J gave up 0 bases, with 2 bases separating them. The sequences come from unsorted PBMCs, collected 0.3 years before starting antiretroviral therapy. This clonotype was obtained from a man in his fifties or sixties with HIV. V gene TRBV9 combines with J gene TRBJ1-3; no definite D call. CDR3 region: CASSVSSGNTIYF. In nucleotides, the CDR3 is TGTGCCAGCAGCGTAAGCTCTGGAAACACCATATATTTT.